The clone carrying this T cell receptor (beta chain) has only one observation. Its antigen is currently unknown. This sample is part of a study of breast tumors, draining lymph nodes, adjacent tissues. TCRdb passed the multiplex PCR reads through MiXCR, listing each CDR3 protein once. The top ten clones hold under 1.5% of a sample with approximately 100,000 distinct CDR3 sequences, 20% to 25% of them seen once. Regarding the study as a whole: Tumor repertoires ranked between lymph nodes and nontumor tissue in diversity, with V and J gene preferences. Luminal-like breast cancer showed significantly greater tumor-nontumor repertoire similarity than basal-like breast cancer did.

Breast cancer patients provided tissue from their axillary draining lymph nodes. CDR1 is SEHNR and CDR2 is FQNEAQ in the germline V gene (reference sequence). Trimming cost V 5 bases and J 3 bases, with 16 bases left between them. This CDR3 spans 15 amino acids. The V gene is TRBV7-9, the J gene TRBJ1-1, with D perhaps matching TRBD1 (5 bases). The receptor comes from a female donor with breast cancer. Some clones in this sample may be carry-over from other donors' samples. Sequenced input: axillary lymph node tissue. CDR3 in amino acids: CASSLGWGRDTEAFF. The CDR3 DNA is TGTGCCAGCAGCCTAGGGTGGGGGAGGGACACTGAAGCTTTCTTT.